A selection of T cell receptor beta chains follows, all from one sample in a study of shared clonotypes between healthy human individuals. Clones were read by immunoSEQ multiplex PCR, and TCRdb kept only the in-frame ones, dropping some. The table includes hundreds of thousands of clones, roughly 78% detected once. The sequencing input was memory CD4+ T cells sorted from blood. Receptors originate from a woman aged 25 to 39 in good health. Both conserved end residues are part of each CDR3. The D gene is left open where the match is weak. For some rows the clone size is stated as once, few or many, or as a class when expanded; others skip it.

>TRBJ2-7|TRBV2|12|TRBD1|NA
TGTGCCAGCACAAACAGGGGTTCCGAGCAGTACTTC
CASTNRGSEQYF
>TRBJ2-7|TRBV28|14|NA|NA
TGTGCCACCGGGCGGTCAATCTCCAACTACGAGCAGTACTTC
CATGRSISNYEQYF
>TRBJ2-3|TRBV7-3|14|NA|NA
TGTGCCAGCAGCTTAATGGGAATCACAGATACGCAGTATTTT
CASSLMGITDTQYF
>TRBJ1-4|TRBV19|14|NA|NA
TGTGCCAGTAGTACCGGGACGACTAATGAAAAACTGTTTTTT
CASSTGTTNEKLFF
>TRBJ2-2|TRBV18|16|TRBD1|NA
TGTGCCAGCTCACCAGGGACAGGGGAGATCACCGGGGAGCTGTTTTTT
CASSPGTGEITGELFF
>TRBJ2-1|TRBV30|15|TRBD2|NA
TGTGCCTGGAGTGTACAACTAGCGGAATACAATGAGCAGTTCTTC
CAWSVQLAEYNEQFF
>TRBJ1-2|TRBV28|17|NA|many
TGTGCCAGCAGTCCTTTTGATTTGACCCGATATGGGTATGGCTACACCTTC
CASSPFDLTRYGYGYTF
>TRBJ1-4|TRBV28|14|NA|NA
TGTGCCAGCAGTTTCGGAGGAGCTAATGAAAAACTGTTTTTT
CASSFGGANEKLFF
>TRBJ2-7|TRBV7-3|19|TRBD2|NA
TGTGCCAGCAGCTTCACCCTAGCGGGAGGGGAAAGAAGCTCCTACGAGCAGTACTTC
CASSFTLAGGERSSYEQYF
>TRBJ2-3|TRBV7-9|17|TRBD2|NA
TGTGCCAGCAGCTTGGGTAGCGGGAGCGCTAGCACAGATACGCAGTATTTT
CASSLGSGSASTDTQYF